The 7 T cell receptor beta chains below come from one sample, sequenced in a study of identical twins. MiXCR was run by TCRdb on the 5' RACE reads, yielding one entry per CDR3 protein. Among some 690,000 distinct CDR3 sequences listed, 21% were seen once. The same specimen was also included in a second study, on T cells expressing NK-cell markers.

The sequencing input was PBMCs. Receptors were obtained from a woman between 18 and 29 years old in good health.

V and J are TRBV25-1 and TRBJ2-5; D may be TRBD2 (5 bases). The CDR3 contains 12 residues. Trimming stripped 9 bases from V and 5 bases from J, with 13 bases between. The germline V gene has CDR1 MGHDK and CDR2 SYGVNS. The CDR3 spells CASGGARETQYF. DNA for the CDR3: TGTGCCAGTGGAGGTGCGAGGGAGACCCAGTACTTC. Drawing the rest from reference TRBV25-1 and TRBJ2-5, the complete variable domain is EADIYQTPRYLVIGTGKKITLECSQTMGHDKMYWYQQDPGMELHLIHYSYGVNSTEKGDLSSESTVSRIRTEHFPLTLESARPSHTSQYLCASGGARETQYFGPGTRLLVL.

The CDR3 is CAIRAASGRLYEQYF. The CDR3 DNA reads as TGTGCCATCCGAGCGGCTAGCGGGAGACTCTACGAGCAGTACTTC. V gene TRBV10-3 combines with J gene TRBJ2-7; the match to TRBD2 covers 10 bases. V lost 8 bases, J lost 3 bases, and 10 bases stayed unmatched. This CDR3 region has 15 residues. Germline CDR1 ENHRY, CDR2 SYGVKD.

This clonotype came up a few times. J is TRBJ2-5 and V is TRBV27; 12 bases are shared with TRBD2. The germline V gene encodes CDR1 MNHEY and CDR2 SMNVEV (reference sequence). V lost 0 bases, J lost 3 bases, and 5 bases stayed unmatched. CDR3 length: 17 amino acids. The CDR3 DNA reads TGTGCCAGCAGTTTATCAACGGGACTAGCGGGTAAAGAGACCCAGTACTTC. Protein: CASSLSTGLAGKETQYF.

The chain couples TRBV6-1 to TRBJ1-2; a weak D match, TRBD1 (6 bases). The CDR3 totals 15 residues. Trimming took 5 bases from V and 4 from J, leaving 17 bases between them. Germline lookup yields CDR1 MNHNS and CDR2 SASEGT. CDR3 in DNA: TGTGCCAGCAGTACCCAGACAGGACCGCTCTATGGCTACACCTTC. This translates into CASSTQTGPLYGYTF.

The chain combines TRBV6-5 with TRBJ1-1, with TRBD1 identical over 7 bases. There are 14 residues in the CDR3. Per the germline V gene, CDR1 is MNHEY and CDR2 is SVGAGI. J lost 8 bases, V lost 3 bases, and 9 bases had no gene match. The CDR3 spells CASSYGTAGLEAFF. The CDR3 DNA reads TGTGCCAGCAGTTATGGGACAGCCGGGCTCGAAGCTTTCTTT.

This chain uses TRBV20-1 with TRBJ2-2, with TRBD2 matching 11 bases. CDR3 length: 17 amino acids. Per germline, CDR1 DFQATT and CDR2 SNEGSKA (reference sequence). V gave up 1 base and J gave up 7 bases; unmatched junction bases: 11. CDR3 nucleotides: TGCAGTGCTAGAGCTATTAGCGGGAGGGCCGGTGGCGGGGAGCTGTTTTTT. Translation: CSARAISGRAGGGELFF.

This clonotype was counted a single time. This sequence joins TRBV6-2 or TRBV6-3 and TRBJ2-1; no definite D call. CDR1 and CDR2 from the germline V gene are MNHEY and SVGEGT. Trimming took off 6 bases at V and 8 bases at J, with 14 bases between the two ends. CDR3 length: 13 residues. Here the CDR3 DNA reads TGTGCCAGCAGCCTGAGCGTTCGGGATGAGCAGTTCTTC. It codes for CASSLSVRDEQFF.